The 30 T cell receptor beta chains below were found in one sample sequenced in a study of HIV-infected patients and healthy controls. Each CDR3 protein gets one entry after TCRdb re-called the 5' RACE reads with MiXCR. This table has about 67,000 distinct CDR3 sequences, about a sixth appearing once. Material: CD4+ T cells from blood. Every receptor here comes from a human donor in good health.

This clonotype occurred many times. For the CDR3, the DNA is TGTGCCAGCAGCGCCTCAGGGTCGGCGGGAGGACTCGAGCAGTACTTC. It translates to CASSASGSAGGLEQYF. This chain links TRBV7-6 with TRBJ2-7; TRBD2 matches at 8 bases. This CDR3 spans 16 amino acids. Germline V gene sequence: CDR1 SGHVS, CDR2 FNYEAQ. Trimming at V came to 5 bases and at J to 6 bases, leaving 15 bases not matched to a gene.

The gene calls are TRBV28 and TRBJ2-7, with 9 positions matching TRBD1. The germline V gene encodes CDR1 MDHEN and CDR2 SYDVKM. The length of the CDR3 is 15 residues. The V and J ends lost 8 bases and 6 bases, in that order; junction bases with no gene match: 14. DNA for the CDR3: TGTGCCAGCGTACCCTCCGGGACAGGGACGGGCGAGCAGTACTTC. Encoded protein: CASVPSGTGTGEQYF.

This clonotype has a count of ten or more. The V call is TRBV12-3 or TRBV12-4, the J call TRBJ1-5, with D possibly being TRBD1 (5 bases). With 0 bases removed from V and 2 bases from J, the gap between germline ends came to 8 bases. The CDR3 loop spans 15 amino acids. The CDR3 here is CASSLAGAGNQPQHF. CDR3 in DNA: TGTGCCAGCAGTTTAGCCGGGGCTGGCAATCAGCCCCAGCATTTT.

This clonotype was seen at least ten times. The CDR3 DNA sequence: TGTGCCAGCAGTTTAGCGGTCGGAGGGACCGAAGCTTTCTTT. Translated, it gives CASSLAVGGTEAFF. The chain couples TRBV28 to TRBJ1-1; D perhaps matches TRBD1 (5 bases). CDR3 size: 14 residues. Trimming cost V 2 bases and J 8 bases, with 15 bases left between them. From germline, CDR1 is MDHEN and CDR2 SYDVKM.

This clonotype showed up many times. The chain recombines TRBV5-1 with TRBJ2-5; D not certain. Trimming took off 1 base at V and 3 bases at J, with 7 bases between the two ends. The CDR3 totals 13 residues. CDR1 is SGHRS and CDR2 is YFSETQ in the germline V gene. For the CDR3, the DNA is TGCGCCAGCAGCTTGCCGCAGAAAGAGACCCAGTACTTC. This gives the protein CASSLPQKETQYF.

This sequence joins TRBV20-1 and TRBJ2-4; 12 bases align to TRBD1. With V trimmed by 0 bases and J by 0 bases, 6 bases remained unmatched. There are 18 residues in the CDR3. Germline V gene data show CDR1 as DFQATT and CDR2 as SNEGSKA (reference sequence). CDR3 nucleotides: TGCAGTGCTAGAGACCGGGACAGGGGGCTCCTAGCCAAAAACATTCAGTACTTC. It yields the protein CSARDRDRGLLAKNIQYF.

This clonotype was picked up many times. The rearrangement uses TRBV9 and TRBJ2-3; 10 bases align to TRBD1. The CDR3 consists of 17 residues. V lost 4 bases, J lost 2 bases, and 10 bases stayed unmatched. From germline, CDR1 is SGDLS and CDR2 YYNGEE. CDR3 DNA: TGTGCCAGCAGCCCACAGCCCGGGACAGGGGCCACAGATACGCAGTATTTT. Translated: CASSPQPGTGATDTQYF.

V gene TRBV24-1 combines with J gene TRBJ2-3; D gene ambiguous. The germline V gene encodes CDR1 KGHDR and CDR2 SFDVKD. The V and J ends lost 0 bases and 3 bases respectively, with 3 bases between them. The CDR3 loop spans 13 amino acids. The CDR3 loop is CATSDLQTDTQYF. DNA of the CDR3: TGTGCCACCAGTGATTTGCAGACAGATACGCAGTATTTT.

The chain links TRBV5-4 to TRBJ2-3; D gene unclear. The CDR3 is 16 amino acids. CDR1 and CDR2 (germline): SGHNT, YYREEE (reference sequence). Trimming stripped 1 base from V and 0 bases from J, with 12 bases between. The CDR3 DNA reads as TGTGCCAGCAGCTTGTCGTACGCCTCTAGCACAGATACGCAGTATTTT. Translation gives CASSLSYASSTDTQYF. Filled out from reference TRBV5-4 and TRBJ2-3, the complete variable domain reads ETGVTQSPTHLIKTRGQQVTLRCSSQSGHNTVSWYQQALGQGPQFIFQYYREEENGRGNFPPRFSGLQFPNYSSELNVNALELDDSALYLCASSLSYASSTDTQYFGPGTRLTVL.

The chain recombines TRBV18 with TRBJ1-1; D is unresolved. Germline V lookup: CDR1 KGHSH, CDR2 LQKENI. CDR3 length: 12 residues. V gave up 7 bases and J gave up 7 bases, with 13 bases separating them. CDR3 sequence (DNA): TGTGCCAGCTTTGATGTAGGGTATGAAGCTTTCTTT. Translated: CASFDVGYEAFF. Full variable domain (outside the CDR3, taken from reference TRBV18 and TRBJ1-1): NAGVMQNPRHLVRRRGQEARLRCSPMKGHSHVYWYRQLPEEGLKFMVYLQKENIIDESGMPKERFSAEFPKEGPSILRIQQVVRGDSAAYFCASFDVGYEAFFGQGTRLTVV.

CDR3 coding DNA: TGTGCCGGCAAGTTGGGCGATACGCAGTATTTT. Its protein is CAGKLGDTQYF. The chain uses TRBV27 and TRBJ2-3; no reliable D call. The CDR3 runs 11 residues. Trimming removed 11 bases at V and 6 bases at J, with 12 bases between. Germline CDR1 reads MNHEY; CDR2 reads SMNVEV (reference sequence).

The sample holds a few counts of this clonotype. The rearrangement uses TRBV27 and TRBJ2-7, with D perhaps TRBD1 (6 bases). The CDR3 sequence is 14 residues long. Between the trimmed V and J ends, which lost 5 bases and 2 bases, there was a span of 13 bases. Germline CDR1 reads MNHEY; CDR2 reads SMNVEV (reference sequence). CDR3 residues: CASSANRVTYEQYF. CDR3 sequence (DNA): TGTGCCAGCAGTGCCAACAGGGTCACCTACGAGCAGTACTTC.

In its sample, this clonotype was seen many times. The V and J genes are TRBV29-1 and TRBJ2-7; a weak D match, TRBD1 (6 bases). CDR1 is SQVTM, CDR2 ANQGSEA, per germline. This CDR3 contains 11 residues. V was cut by 6 bases and J by 2 bases, with 8 bases left in between. The CDR3 DNA reads TGCAGCGTAGGACAGACCTACGAGCAGTACTTC. As protein: CSVGQTYEQYF.

The rearrangement uses TRBV6-2 or TRBV6-3 and TRBJ1-1; tentative D call: TRBD1 (6 bases). V lost 8 bases, J lost 3 bases, and 22 bases lay in between. The germline CDR1 and CDR2 sequences are MNHEY and SVGEGT. The CDR3 covers 16 residues. The CDR3 sequence is CASLAGAGRGYTEAFF. CDR3 sequence (DNA): TGTGCCAGCCTAGCCGGGGCGGGGAGGGGGTACACTGAAGCTTTCTTT.

CDR3 DNA sequence: TGTGCCAGCAGTCCGGGGACAGGGGGCTTCACTGAAGCTTTCTTT. Amino acids: CASSPGTGGFTEAFF. The J gene is TRBJ1-1, the V gene TRBV7-9, with TRBD1 identical over 12 bases. Germline V gene sequence: CDR1 SEHNR, CDR2 FQNEAQ (reference sequence). The CDR3 loop spans 15 amino acids. The V and J ends lost 6 bases and 4 bases, in that order; junction bases with no gene match: 6.

This clonotype appeared many times. The V call is TRBV7-2, the J call TRBJ2-4; D is unclear. The CDR3 extends over 15 amino acids. With 6 bases removed from V and 0 bases from J, the gap between germline ends came to 12 bases. CDR1 is SGHTA, CDR2 FQGNSA, per germline. Written as DNA, the CDR3 is TGTGCCAGCAGTTACGCCGTTCTAGCCAAAAACATTCAGTACTTC. This gives the protein CASSYAVLAKNIQYF.

This clonotype has just a few counts. The chain has TRBV5-5 and TRBJ2-7, with a tentative D call TRBD1 (7 bases). The CDR3 consists of 14 residues. V was clipped by 6 bases and J by 3 bases, with 16 bases between them. Looked up from germline, CDR1 is SGHKS and CDR2 is YYEKEE (reference sequence). The CDR3 region has the DNA TGTGCCAGCATCAGACAGGGAGGTGTCTACGAGCAGTACTTC. Translating it yields CASIRQGGVYEQYF.

The V gene is TRBV19, the J gene TRBJ2-7; 8 positions agree with TRBD1. Looked up from germline, CDR1 is LNHDA and CDR2 is SQIVND (reference sequence). The CDR3 consists of 15 residues. V gave up 2 bases and J gave up 4 bases; unmatched junction bases: 7. CDR3 protein: CASSIIGQGRYEQYF. CDR3 sequence (DNA): TGTGCCAGTAGTATAATTGGACAGGGTAGATACGAGCAGTACTTC. The whole variable domain, remainder taken from reference TRBV19 and TRBJ2-7, is DGGITQSPKYLFRKEGQNVTLSCEQNLNHDAMYWYRQDPGQGLRLIYYSQIVNDFQKGDIAEGYSVSREKKESFPLTVTSAQKNPTAFYLCASSIIGQGRYEQYFGPGTRLTVT.

This clonotype has just a few counts. This sequence joins TRBV3-1 and TRBJ2-1, with D possibly called TRBD1 or TRBD2 (5 bases each). V was shortened by 4 bases and J by 7 bases, with 17 bases between the two germline ends. Looked up from germline, CDR1 is LGHDT and CDR2 is YNNKEL (reference sequence). CDR3 length equals 15 residues. The CDR3 loop reads CASSPGTQGRNEQFF. CDR3 coding DNA: TGTGCCAGCAGCCCGGGGACCCAAGGAAGGAATGAGCAGTTCTTC.

J is TRBJ2-7 and V is TRBV7-2; D might be TRBD2 (6 bases). Trimming took 5 bases from V and 4 from J, leaving 15 bases between them. CDR3 size: 14 residues. Germline V lookup: CDR1 SGHTA, CDR2 FQGNSA. The CDR3 sequence is CASSLGGAAYEQYF. The CDR3 bases are TGTGCCAGCAGCCTCGGGGGTGCCGCTTACGAGCAGTACTTC.

There are a few counts of this clonotype. This chain uses TRBV15 with TRBJ2-4; 9 bases match TRBD2. This CDR3 has 20 residues. The V gene's germline CDR1 is LNHNV and CDR2 YYDKDF (reference sequence). V lost 0 bases and J lost 1; bases outside the gene matches: 13. The CDR3 sequence is CATSRDRSGGNVKAKNIQYF. The CDR3 DNA reads as TGTGCCACCAGCAGAGATCGTAGCGGGGGCAACGTAAAGGCCAAAAACATTCAGTACTTC. Full variable domain (missing parts from reference TRBV15 and TRBJ2-4): DAMVIQNPRYQVTQFGKPVTLSCSQTLNHNVMYWYQQKSSQAPKLLFHYYDKDFNNEADTPDNFQSRRPNTSFCFLDIRSPGLGDTAMYLCATSRDRSGGNVKAKNIQYFGAGTRLSVL.

This clonotype was counted only a few times. This chain connects TRBV6-6 to TRBJ2-1, with D uncertain. Germline values: CDR1 MNHNY, CDR2 SVGAGI (reference sequence). The CDR3 length is 14 residues. V gave up 5 bases and J gave up 9 bases, with 17 bases separating them. In DNA form, the CDR3 reads TGTGCCAGCAGTATTCCGCCACCTTACTCTGAGCAGTTCTTC. This encodes CASSIPPPYSEQFF.

The sample holds a few counts of this clonotype. The chain uses TRBV18 and TRBJ2-1; TRBD2 matches at 10 bases. The CDR3 has 15 amino acids. The V gene's germline CDR1 is KGHSH and CDR2 LQKENI. After removal of 6 bases from V and 4 bases from J, the junction contained 6 bases not matched to a gene. CDR3 DNA: TGTGCCAGCTCTCCAACTAGCGGGACTTACAATGAGCAGTTCTTC. This translates into CASSPTSGTYNEQFF.

This clonotype has a count of ten or more. V usage is TRBV11-2 and J usage is TRBJ2-1; either TRBD1 or TRBD2 may fit D (5 bases each). The germline V gene has CDR1 SGHAT and CDR2 FQNNGV. The CDR3 extends over 18 amino acids. The V end was cut by 5 bases, the J end by 3 bases, with 23 bases between. The CDR3, as DNA: TGTGCCAGCAGCAACCGGGACGTTGTATCCCGCTACTACAATGAGCAGTTCTTC. Its protein product is CASSNRDVVSRYYNEQFF.

This clonotype was observed a handful of times. The CDR3 region is CASSRGTVNEKLFF. CDR3 nucleotide sequence: TGCGCCAGCAGTCGCGGGACGGTTAATGAAAAACTGTTTTTT. The rearrangement joins TRBV5-1 to TRBJ1-4, with D possibly matching TRBD1 (5 bases). The CDR3 has 14 residues. CDR1 SGHRS and CDR2 YFSETQ come from the germline V gene. The germline V and J ends were trimmed by 5 bases and 4 bases, with 12 bases remaining between them.

This clonotype has ten or more counts. This rearrangement joins TRBV2 to TRBJ1-1; 7 bases align to TRBD1. Germline V lookup: CDR1 SNHLY, CDR2 FYNNEI. With 9 bases clipped from V and 4 bases from J, the junction kept 8 bases outside the gene matches. The CDR3 covers 13 residues. CDR3 protein: CARVRTGSTEAFF. CDR3 nucleotide sequence: TGTGCCAGAGTTAGGACAGGAAGCACTGAAGCTTTCTTT.

The chain has TRBV19 and TRBJ2-7, with 7 bases fitting TRBD2. Trimming took 10 bases from V and 3 from J; bases not matched to a gene: 15. From germline, CDR1 is LNHDA and CDR2 SQIVND (reference sequence). The CDR3 sequence is 15 residues long. As DNA, the CDR3 is TGTGCCACCCTAGAGAGGTCCTCGGGAGGCTACGAGCAGTACTTC. This translates into CATLERSSGGYEQYF.

At least ten counts were recorded for this clonotype. The chain combines TRBV20-1 with TRBJ1-2; D gene unclear. Trimming removed 0 bases at V and 7 bases at J, with 9 bases between. Germline V lookup: CDR1 DFQATT, CDR2 SNEGSKA (reference sequence). This CDR3 is 12 amino acids long. The CDR3 region is CSARDTSGGYTF. CDR3 DNA: TGCAGTGCTAGAGATACAAGTGGTGGCTACACCTTC.

This clonotype was detected ten times or more. The chain couples TRBV7-2 to TRBJ1-4; D is ambiguous. Germline assignment: CDR1 SGHTA and CDR2 FQGNSA. V was cut by 7 bases and J by 0 bases, with 12 bases left in between. The CDR3 extends over 15 amino acids. For the CDR3, the DNA is TGTGCCAGCACCTTTGACCCTGCAACTAATGAAAAACTGTTTTTT. Residues: CASTFDPATNEKLFF.

Only a few counts were recorded for this clonotype. This chain uses TRBV7-9 with TRBJ1-2; D might be TRBD1 (5 bases). Germline values: CDR1 SEHNR, CDR2 FQNEAQ (reference sequence). The length of the CDR3 is 12 residues. V dropped 11 bases and J dropped 3 bases, with 13 bases sitting between them. The CDR3, as DNA: TGTGCCCTCGTTGTGGGGGACTATGGCTACACCTTC. It codes for CALVVGDYGYTF.